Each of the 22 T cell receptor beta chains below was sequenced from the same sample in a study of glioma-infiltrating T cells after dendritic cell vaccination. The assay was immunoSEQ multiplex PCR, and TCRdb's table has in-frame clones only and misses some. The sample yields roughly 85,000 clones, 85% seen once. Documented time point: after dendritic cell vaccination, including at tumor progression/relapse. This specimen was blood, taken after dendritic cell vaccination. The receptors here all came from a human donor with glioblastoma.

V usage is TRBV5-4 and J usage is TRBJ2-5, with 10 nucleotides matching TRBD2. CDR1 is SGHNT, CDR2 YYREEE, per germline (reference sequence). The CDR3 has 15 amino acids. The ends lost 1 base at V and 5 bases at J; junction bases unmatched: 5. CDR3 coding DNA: TGTGCCAGCAGCTTGAAGCGGGGGGGGGTGGAGACCCAGTACTTC. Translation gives CASSLKRGGVETQYF. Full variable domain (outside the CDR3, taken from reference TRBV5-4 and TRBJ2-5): ETGVTQSPTHLIKTRGQQVTLRCSSQSGHNTVSWYQQALGQGPQFIFQYYREEENGRGNFPPRFSGLQFPNYSSELNVNALELDDSALYLCASSLKRGGVETQYFGPGTRLLVL.

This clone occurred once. The CDR3 nucleotides read TGTGCCAGCAGCACTAGCGGGAGACCCTACGAGCAGTACTTC. Its protein product is CASSTSGRPYEQYF. The V call is TRBV21-1, the J call TRBJ2-7; the D call TRBD2 from the table was never checked on the DNA. TRBV21-1 is shown as a pseudogene. CDR3 length equals 14 residues.

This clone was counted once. CDR3 amino acids: CASSRLAGEVITYEQYF. Here the CDR3 DNA reads TGTGCCAGCAGCCGACTAGCGGGAGAAGTAATTACCTACGAGCAGTACTTC. The chain carries TRBV5-4 and TRBJ2-7; 12 bases are a match to TRBD2. Germline trimming cut 4 bases from V and 2 bases from J; bases unmatched to any gene: 10. From germline, CDR1 is SGHNT and CDR2 YYREEE (reference sequence). CDR3 length: 17 amino acids.

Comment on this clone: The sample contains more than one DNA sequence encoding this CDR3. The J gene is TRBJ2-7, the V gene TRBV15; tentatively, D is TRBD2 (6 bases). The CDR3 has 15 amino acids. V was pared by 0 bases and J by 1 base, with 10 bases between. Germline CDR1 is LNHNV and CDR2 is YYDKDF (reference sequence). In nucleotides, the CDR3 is TGTGCCACCAGCAGAGACCGCGGGGCTTCCTACGAGCAGTACTTC. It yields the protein CATSRDRGASYEQYF.

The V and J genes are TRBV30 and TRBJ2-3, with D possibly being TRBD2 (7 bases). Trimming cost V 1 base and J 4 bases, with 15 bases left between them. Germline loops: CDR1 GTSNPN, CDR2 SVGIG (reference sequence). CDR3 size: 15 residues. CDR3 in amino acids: CAWSGRQAGADTQYF. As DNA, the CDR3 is TGTGCCTGGAGTGGTAGACAGGCGGGGGCAGATACGCAGTATTTT.

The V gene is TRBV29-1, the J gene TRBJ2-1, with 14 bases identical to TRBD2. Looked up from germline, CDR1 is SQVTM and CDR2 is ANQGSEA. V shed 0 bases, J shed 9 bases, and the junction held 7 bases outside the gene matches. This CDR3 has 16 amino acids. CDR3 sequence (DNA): TGCAGCGTTGAAGATGTGGGGACTAGCGGGGGCGTTGAGCAGTTCTTC. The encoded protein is CSVEDVGTSGGVEQFF.

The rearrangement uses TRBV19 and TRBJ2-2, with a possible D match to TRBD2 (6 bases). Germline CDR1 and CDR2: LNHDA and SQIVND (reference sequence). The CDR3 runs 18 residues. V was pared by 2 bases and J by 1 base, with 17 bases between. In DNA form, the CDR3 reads TGTGCCAGTAGTATAAACGCCGGGTGGCGGGGGAACACCGGGGAGCTGTTTTTT. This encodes CASSINAGWRGNTGELFF.

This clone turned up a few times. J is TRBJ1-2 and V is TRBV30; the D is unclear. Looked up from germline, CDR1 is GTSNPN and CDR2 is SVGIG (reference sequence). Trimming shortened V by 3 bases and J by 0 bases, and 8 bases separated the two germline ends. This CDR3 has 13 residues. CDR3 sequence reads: CAWSVAPNYGYTF. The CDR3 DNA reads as TGTGCCTGGAGCGTGGCCCCTAACTATGGCTACACCTTC.

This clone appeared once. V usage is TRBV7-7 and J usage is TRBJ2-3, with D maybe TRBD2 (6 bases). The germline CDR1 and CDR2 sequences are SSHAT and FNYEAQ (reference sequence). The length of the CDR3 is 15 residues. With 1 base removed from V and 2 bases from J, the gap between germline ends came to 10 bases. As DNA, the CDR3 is TGTGCCAGCAGCTTAGAGGCGGGGTTCACAGATACGCAGTATTTT. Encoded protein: CASSLEAGFTDTQYF.

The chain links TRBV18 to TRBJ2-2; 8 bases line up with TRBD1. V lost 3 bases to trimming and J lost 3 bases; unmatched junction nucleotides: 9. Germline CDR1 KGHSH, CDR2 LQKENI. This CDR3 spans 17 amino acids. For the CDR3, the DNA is TGTGCCAGCTCACCTCTTACAGGGGGATACTACACCGGGGAGCTGTTTTTT. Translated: CASSPLTGGYYTGELFF.

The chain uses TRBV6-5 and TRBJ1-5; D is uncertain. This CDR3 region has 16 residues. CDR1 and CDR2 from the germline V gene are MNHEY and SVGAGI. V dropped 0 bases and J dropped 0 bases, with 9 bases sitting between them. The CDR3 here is CASSYSIPSSNQPQHF. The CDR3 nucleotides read TGTGCCAGCAGTTACTCGATCCCCAGTAGCAATCAGCCCCAGCATTTT.

CDR3 in amino acids: CASSYSWARSNTEAFF. As DNA, the CDR3 is TGTGCCAGCAGTTACTCGTGGGCCAGGTCCAACACTGAAGCTTTCTTT. V gene TRBV6-5 combines with J gene TRBJ1-1; D gene unclear. This CDR3 has 16 amino acids. V lost 0 bases and J 2 bases, leaving 13 bases between the germline ends. From germline, CDR1 is MNHEY and CDR2 SVGAGI.

The CDR3: CASSPSIEQYF. Here the CDR3 DNA reads TGTGCCAGCAGTCCCTCTATCGAGCAGTACTTC. The chain joins TRBV2 to TRBJ2-7; D is unclear. The CDR3 covers 11 residues. Germline CDR1 and CDR2: SNHLY and FYNNEI. V lost 5 bases to trimming and J lost 6 bases, with 8 bases between them.

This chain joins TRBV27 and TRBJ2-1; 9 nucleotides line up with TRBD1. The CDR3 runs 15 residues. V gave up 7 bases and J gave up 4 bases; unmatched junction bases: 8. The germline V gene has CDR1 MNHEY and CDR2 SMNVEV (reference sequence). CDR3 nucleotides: TGTGCCAGCAAACCATGGACAGGGGTTTACAATGAGCAGTTCTTC. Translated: CASKPWTGVYNEQFF.

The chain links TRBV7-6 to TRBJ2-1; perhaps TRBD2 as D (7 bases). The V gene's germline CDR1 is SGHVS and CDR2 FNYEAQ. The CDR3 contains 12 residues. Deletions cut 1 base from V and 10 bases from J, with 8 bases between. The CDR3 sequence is CASSLEGGEQFF. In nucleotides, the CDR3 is TGTGCCAGCAGCTTAGAGGGGGGGGAGCAGTTCTTC. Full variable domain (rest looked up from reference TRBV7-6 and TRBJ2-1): GAGVSQSPRYKVTKRGQDVALRCDPISGHVSLYWYRQALGQGPEFLTYFNYEAQQDKSGLPNDRFSAERPEGSISTLTIQRTEQRDSAMYRCASSLEGGEQFFGPGTRLTVL.

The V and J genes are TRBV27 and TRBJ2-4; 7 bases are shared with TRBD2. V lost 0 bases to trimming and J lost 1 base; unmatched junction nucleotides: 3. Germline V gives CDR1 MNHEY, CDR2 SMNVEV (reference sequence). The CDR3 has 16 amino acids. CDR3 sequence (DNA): TGTGCCAGCAGTTTATCAAGGGAGGGCGCCAAAAACATTCAGTACTTC. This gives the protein CASSLSREGAKNIQYF.

DNA for the CDR3: TGTGCCAGCAGCTTATCGCGGGGAAGCTCCTACAATGAGCAGTTCTTC. It specifies CASSLSRGSSYNEQFF. The rearrangement joins TRBV11-1 to TRBJ2-1, with D tentatively TRBD2 (6 bases). Germline V gives CDR1 SGHAT, CDR2 FQDESV (reference sequence). The V gene lost 2 bases and the J gene lost 0 bases, with 11 bases spanning the gap. The CDR3 is made up of 16 amino acids.

The CDR3 bases are TGTGCCAGCAGTTACTCGAGCAGGGTAGGGTATGGCTACACCTTC. Translated, it gives CASSYSSRVGYGYTF. This sequence joins TRBV6-5 and TRBJ1-2; tentative D call: TRBD1 (5 bases). The length of the CDR3 is 15 residues. Trimming removed 0 bases from V and 5 bases from J, with 13 bases in between. Looked up from germline, CDR1 is MNHEY and CDR2 is SVGAGI.

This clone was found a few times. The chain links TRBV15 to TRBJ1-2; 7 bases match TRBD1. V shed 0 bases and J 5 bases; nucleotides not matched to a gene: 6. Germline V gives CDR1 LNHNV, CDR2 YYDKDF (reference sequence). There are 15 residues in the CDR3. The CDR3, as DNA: TGTGCCACCAGCAGAGATGGGCAGGGGGTATATGGCTACACCTTC. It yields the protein CATSRDGQGVYGYTF. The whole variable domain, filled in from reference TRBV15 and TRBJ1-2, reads DAMVIQNPRYQVTQFGKPVTLSCSQTLNHNVMYWYQQKSSQAPKLLFHYYDKDFNNEADTPDNFQSRRPNTSFCFLDIRSPGLGDTAMYLCATSRDGQGVYGYTFGSGTRLTVV.

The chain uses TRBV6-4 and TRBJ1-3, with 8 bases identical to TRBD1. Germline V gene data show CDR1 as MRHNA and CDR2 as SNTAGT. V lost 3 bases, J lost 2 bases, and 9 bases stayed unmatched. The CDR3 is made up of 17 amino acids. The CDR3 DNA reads TGTGCCAGCAGTGAGGTTACAGGGGGGGATACTGGAAACACCATATATTTT. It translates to CASSEVTGGDTGNTIYF.

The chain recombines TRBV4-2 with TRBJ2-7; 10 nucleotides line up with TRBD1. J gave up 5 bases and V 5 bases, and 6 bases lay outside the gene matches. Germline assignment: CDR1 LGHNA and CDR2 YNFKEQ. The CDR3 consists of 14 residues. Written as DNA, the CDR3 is TGTGCCAGCAGCTTCCGACAGGGGGCCCACGAGCAGTACTTC. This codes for CASSFRQGAHEQYF.

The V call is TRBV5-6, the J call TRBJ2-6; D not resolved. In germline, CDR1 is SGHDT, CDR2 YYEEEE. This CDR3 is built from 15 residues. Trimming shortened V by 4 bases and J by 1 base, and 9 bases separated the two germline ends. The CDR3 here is CASSLAGSGANVLTF. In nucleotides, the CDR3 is TGTGCCAGCAGCCTGGCCGGTTCTGGGGCCAACGTCCTGACTTTC.